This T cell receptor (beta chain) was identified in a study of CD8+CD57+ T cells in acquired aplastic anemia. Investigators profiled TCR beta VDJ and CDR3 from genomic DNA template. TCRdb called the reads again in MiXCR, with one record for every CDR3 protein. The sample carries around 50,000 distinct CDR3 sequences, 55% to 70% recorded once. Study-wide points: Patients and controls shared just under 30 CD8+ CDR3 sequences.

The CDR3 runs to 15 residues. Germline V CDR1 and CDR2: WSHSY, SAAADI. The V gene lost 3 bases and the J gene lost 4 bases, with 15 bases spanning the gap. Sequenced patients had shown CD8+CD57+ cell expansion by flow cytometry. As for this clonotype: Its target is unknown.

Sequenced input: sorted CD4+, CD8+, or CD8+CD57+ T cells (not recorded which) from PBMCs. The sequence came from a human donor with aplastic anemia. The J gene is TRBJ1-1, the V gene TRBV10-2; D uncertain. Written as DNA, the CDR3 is TGCGCCAGCAGTGAAAGAGGAGAAGAGGGCACTGAAGCTTTCTTT. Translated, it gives CASSERGEEGTEAFF.